The rows below give T cell receptor beta chains drawn from one sample of a study of blood T cell repertoires in COVID-19. TCRdb keeps only in-frame clones here, not all; method: immunoSEQ multiplex PCR. The profile shows about 370,000 clones, 85% to 90% of them singletons. Sequencing was performed on peripheral blood. The receptors come from a young man with active or convalescent COVID-19. CDR3s include the opening cysteine and the closing phenylalanine or tryptophan. A D gene is named only where the DNA matches it firmly. Clone size appears in some rows only: once, few, many, or a class for an expanded clone.

.	TRBD1	TRBV6-6	TRBJ2-7	15	TGTGCCAGCAGTAAGAACTCGGGACAGTTTTCCGAGCAGTACTTC	CASSKNSGQFSEQYF
.	TRBD1	TRBV27	TRBJ2-3	13	TGTGCCAGCAGGGCGGACAGGGGGATTACGCAGTATTTT	CASRADRGITQYF
.	TRBD2	TRBV19	TRBJ2-2	16	TGTGCCAGTAGCTGGGCTAGCGGCCGAGGCACCGGGGAGCTGTTTTTT	CASSWASGRGTGELFF
few	.	TRBV3-1/TRBV3-2	TRBJ1-5	16	TGTGCCAGCAGCCAAGGAAGGGGGTATAGCAATCAGCCCCAGCATTTT	CASSQGRGYSNQPQHF
.	.	TRBV27	TRBJ1-6	18	TGTGCCAGCAGTTCCCAGGGCACCGAGCCATCTTATAATTCACCCCTCCACTTT	CASSSQGTEPSYNSPLHF
once	TRBD1	TRBV4-1	TRBJ1-4	19	TGCGCCAGCAGCCCTAGGACAGGGTCTAGTCCCACAACTAATGAAAAACTGTTTTTT	CASSPRTGSSPTTNEKLFF
.	TRBD1	TRBV28	TRBJ2-1	12	TGTGCCAGCACCACAGGGGCCGATGAGCAGTTCTTC	CASTTGADEQFF
.	.	TRBV7-2	TRBJ2-3	13	TGTGCCAGCAGCGACTCGAGGGCTAGTACGCAGTATTTT	CASSDSRASTQYF
.	.	TRBV24-1	TRBJ2-2	14	TGTGCCGCCTCGACAGGCCTTAACACCGGGGAGCTGTTTTTT	CAASTGLNTGELFF
.	TRBD2	TRBV6-1	TRBJ2-1	15	TGTGCCAGCAGTGATCGGCGGGGGGGCCGGGATGAGCAGTTCTTC	CASSDRRGGRDEQFF
.	TRBD1	TRBV3-1/TRBV3-2	TRBJ2-5	14	TGTGCCACCTGCCGACAGGGTACACAAGAGACCCAGTACTTC	CATCRQGTQETQYF
.	.	TRBV18	TRBJ1-4	14	TGTGCCAGCTCATCCCAGGGCTTAAGGGAAAAACTGTTTTTT	CASSSQGLREKLFF
.	TRBD1	TRBV5-4	TRBJ2-1	11	TGTGCCAGCAGCTACAGGGGACCCCGTGTCTTC	CASSYRGPRVF
few	.	TRBV6-5	TRBJ1-4	15	TGTGCCAGCAGTTACTCAGCAGGGGTTAGTAAAAAACTGTTTTTT	CASSYSAGVSKKLFF
.	.	TRBV11-2	TRBJ1-2	12	TGTGCCAGCAGCTTAATCGGTAGTGGCTACACCTTC	CASSLIGSGYTF
.	TRBD1	TRBV24-1	TRBJ2-3	16	TGTGCCACCAGTGATTCCGGGACAGATATTACAGATACGCAGTATTTT	CATSDSGTDITDTQYF
.	TRBD1	TRBV2	TRBJ2-5	16	TGTGCCAGCAGTCAACCGGGACAGGGGGTTACGGAGACCCAGTACTTC	CASSQPGQGVTETQYF
.	.	TRBV7-9	TRBJ2-1	16	TGTGCCAGCGCACCCAGGGGCAGGGCTACTGTCCATGAGCAGTTCTTC	CASAPRGRATVHEQFF
.	.	TRBV11-1	TRBJ2-6	13	TGTGCCAGCAGCCCCAGTGGGGCCAACGTGCTGACTTTC	CASSPSGANVLTF
.	.	TRBV6-5	TRBJ2-2	15	TGTGCCAGCCAATCCCCCCAGGGGGGTGGCGGGGAGCTGTTTTTT	CASQSPQGGGGELFF
.	.	TRBV10-3	TRBJ1-2	17	TGTGCCATCAGAGACTACATATCGAAGGGCCACAACTATGGCTACACCTTC	CAIRDYISKGHNYGYTF
.	TRBD1	TRBV18	TRBJ1-5	15	TGTGCCAGCTCACTAGGACAGGATAGCAATCAGCCCCAGCATTTT	CASSLGQDSNQPQHF
.	.	TRBV6-5	TRBJ1-6	15	TGTGCCAACGCTGACAGGAGCTCCTATAATTCACCCCTCCACTTT	CANADRSSYNSPLHF
.	TRBD1	TRBV5-1	TRBJ1-1	14	TGCGCCAGCAGCTTGCCCGGGACAGCTCCTGAAGCTTTCTTT	CASSLPGTAPEAFF
.	TRBD2	TRBV7-2	TRBJ2-7	15	TGTGCCAGCAGCTTATTCGGCGGGAGCTCCTACGAGCAGTACTTC	CASSLFGGSSYEQYF
.	.	TRBV14	TRBJ1-6	15	TGTGCCAGCAGCCAAGGGACAGTACGTAATTCACCCCTCCACTTT	CASSQGTVRNSPLHF
.	.	TRBV5-5	TRBJ1-3	17	TGTGCCAGCAGCTTGGAAGGACAGATAAACTCTGGAAACACCATATATTTT	CASSLEGQINSGNTIYF
.	.	TRBV6-5	TRBJ2-7	12	TGTGCCAGCAGTACCCCCGGCTACGAGCAGTACTTC	CASSTPGYEQYF
.	TRBD2	TRBV29-1	TRBJ2-1	14	TGCAGCGTTGAGGGACTAAACCTAGAGACTGAGCAGTTCTTC	CSVEGLNLETEQFF
.	.	TRBV28	TRBJ1-5	15	TGTGCCAGCAGTTTACCCAGGGAAGGGCATGGTCCCCAGCATTTT	CASSLPREGHGPQHF
.	TRBD1	TRBV24-1	TRBJ2-6	17	TGTGCCACCAGTGAGACGACAGGGGGCTCTGGGGCCAACGTGCTGACTTTC	CATSETTGGSGANVLTF
.	.	TRBV19	TRBJ2-7	16	TGTGCCAGTAGTTTCGGTGCCGGGATTGCACCCTACGAGCAGTACTTC	CASSFGAGIAPYEQYF
.	TRBD1	TRBV6-2/TRBV6-3	TRBJ2-5	15	TGTGCCAGCAGTCAGGACAGGGGGGAAATCGGGTCCCAGTACTTC	CASSQDRGEIGSQYF
.	.	TRBV3-1/TRBV3-2	TRBJ2-1	16	TGTGCCAGCAGCCAAGGGCGCCTAGCGCTCTACAATGAGCAGTTCTTC	CASSQGRLALYNEQFF